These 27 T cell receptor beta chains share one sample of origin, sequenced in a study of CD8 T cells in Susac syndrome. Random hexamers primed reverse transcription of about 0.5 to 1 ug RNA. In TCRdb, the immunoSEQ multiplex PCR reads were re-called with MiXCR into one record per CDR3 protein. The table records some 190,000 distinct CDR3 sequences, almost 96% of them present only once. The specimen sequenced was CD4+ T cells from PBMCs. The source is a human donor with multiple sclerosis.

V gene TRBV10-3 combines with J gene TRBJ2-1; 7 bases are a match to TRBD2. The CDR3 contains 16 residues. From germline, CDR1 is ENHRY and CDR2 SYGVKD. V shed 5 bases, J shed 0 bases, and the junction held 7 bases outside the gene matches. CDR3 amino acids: CAISSGAGDSYNEQFF. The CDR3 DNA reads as TGTGCCATCAGTAGCGGGGCGGGAGACTCCTACAATGAGCAGTTCTTC.

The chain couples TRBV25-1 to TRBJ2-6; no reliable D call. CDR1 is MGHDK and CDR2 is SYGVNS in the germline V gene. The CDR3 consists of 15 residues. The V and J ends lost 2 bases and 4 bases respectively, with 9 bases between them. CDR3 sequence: CASSEGFLGANVLTF. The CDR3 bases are TGTGCCAGCAGTGAAGGGTTTTTAGGGGCCAACGTCCTGACTTTC.

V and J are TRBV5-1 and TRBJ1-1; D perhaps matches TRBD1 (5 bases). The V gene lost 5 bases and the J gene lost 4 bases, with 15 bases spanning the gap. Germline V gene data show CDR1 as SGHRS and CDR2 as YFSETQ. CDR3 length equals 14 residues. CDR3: CASRLVLGGTEAFF. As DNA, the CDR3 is TGCGCCAGCAGGCTGGTTTTGGGGGGCACTGAAGCTTTCTTT.

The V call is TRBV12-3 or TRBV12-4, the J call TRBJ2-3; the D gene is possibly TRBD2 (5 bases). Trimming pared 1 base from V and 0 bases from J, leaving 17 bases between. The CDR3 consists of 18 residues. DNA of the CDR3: TGTGCCAGCAGTTTAGGGTGGCGGGCCCAGTTAAGCACAGATACGCAGTATTTT. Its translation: CASSLGWRAQLSTDTQYF.

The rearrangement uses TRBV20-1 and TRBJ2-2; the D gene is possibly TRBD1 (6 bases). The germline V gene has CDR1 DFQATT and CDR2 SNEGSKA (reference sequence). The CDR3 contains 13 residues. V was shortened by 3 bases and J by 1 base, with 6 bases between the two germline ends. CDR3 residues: CSASRGNTGELFF. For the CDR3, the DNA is TGCAGTGCTAGCAGGGGGAACACCGGGGAGCTGTTTTTT.

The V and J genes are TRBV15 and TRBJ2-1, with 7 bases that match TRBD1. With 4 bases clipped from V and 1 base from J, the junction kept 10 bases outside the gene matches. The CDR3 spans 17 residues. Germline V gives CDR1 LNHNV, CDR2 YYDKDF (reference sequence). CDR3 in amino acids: CATSIYRGPISYNEQFF. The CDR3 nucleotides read TGTGCCACCAGCATATACAGGGGCCCTATTTCCTACAATGAGCAGTTCTTC.

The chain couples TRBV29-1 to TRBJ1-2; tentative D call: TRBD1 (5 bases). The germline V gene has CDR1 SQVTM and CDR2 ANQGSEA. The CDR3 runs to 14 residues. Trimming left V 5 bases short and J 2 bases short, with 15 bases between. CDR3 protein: CSVLGGTRNYGYTF. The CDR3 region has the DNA TGCAGCGTTCTTGGGGGTACAAGGAACTATGGCTACACCTTC.

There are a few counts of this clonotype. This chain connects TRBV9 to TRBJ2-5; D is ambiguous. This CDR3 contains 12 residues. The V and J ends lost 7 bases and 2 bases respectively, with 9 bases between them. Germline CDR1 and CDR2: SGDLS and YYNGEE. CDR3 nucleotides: TGTGCCAGCTCCAGGACGCAAGAGACCCAGTACTTC. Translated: CASSRTQETQYF.

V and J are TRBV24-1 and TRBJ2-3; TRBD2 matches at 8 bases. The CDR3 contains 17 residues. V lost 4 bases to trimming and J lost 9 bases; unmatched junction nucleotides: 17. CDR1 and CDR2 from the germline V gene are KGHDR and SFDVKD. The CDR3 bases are TGTGCCACCAGTGACCTCAGGCAGGGGACGTCGGGAGGGACGCAGTATTTT. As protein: CATSDLRQGTSGGTQYF.

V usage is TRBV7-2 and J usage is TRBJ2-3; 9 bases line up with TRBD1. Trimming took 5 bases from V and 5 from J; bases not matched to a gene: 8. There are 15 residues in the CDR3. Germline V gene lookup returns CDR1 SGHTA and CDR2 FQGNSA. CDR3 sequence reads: CASSNRDRERDTQYF. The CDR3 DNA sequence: TGTGCCAGCAGCAACCGGGACAGGGAACGAGATACGCAGTATTTT.

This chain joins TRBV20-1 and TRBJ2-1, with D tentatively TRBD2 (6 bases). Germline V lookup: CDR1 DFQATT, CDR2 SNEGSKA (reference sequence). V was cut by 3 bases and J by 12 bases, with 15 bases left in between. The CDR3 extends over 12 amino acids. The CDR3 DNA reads TGCAGTGCTAGGGAGGGAGCAAAGCCGCAGTTCTTC. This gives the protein CSAREGAKPQFF.

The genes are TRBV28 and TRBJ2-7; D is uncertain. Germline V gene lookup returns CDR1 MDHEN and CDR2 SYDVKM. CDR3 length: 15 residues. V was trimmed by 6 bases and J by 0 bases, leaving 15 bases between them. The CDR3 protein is CASSATDEGSYEQYF. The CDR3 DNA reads TGTGCCAGCAGCGCGACTGATGAAGGCTCCTACGAGCAGTACTTC.

The CDR3 is CAWTGRGLTLHF. The CDR3 region has the DNA TGTGCCTGGACAGGGCGAGGACTCACCCTCCACTTT. The genes are TRBV30 and TRBJ1-6; D might be TRBD1 (5 bases). This CDR3 has 12 amino acids. Germline lookup yields CDR1 GTSNPN and CDR2 SVGIG (reference sequence). Trimming stripped 4 bases from V and 14 bases from J, with 15 bases between.

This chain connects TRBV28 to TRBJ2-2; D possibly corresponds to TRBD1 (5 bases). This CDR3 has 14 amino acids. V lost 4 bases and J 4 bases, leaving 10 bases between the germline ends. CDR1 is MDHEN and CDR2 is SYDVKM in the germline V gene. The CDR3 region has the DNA TGTGCCAGCAGTTGGGGCATAGGCACCGGGGAGCTGTTTTTT. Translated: CASSWGIGTGELFF.

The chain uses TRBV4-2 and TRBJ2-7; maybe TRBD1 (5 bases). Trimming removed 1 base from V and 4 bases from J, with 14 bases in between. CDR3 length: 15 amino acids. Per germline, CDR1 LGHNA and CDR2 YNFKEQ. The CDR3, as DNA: TGTGCCAGCAGCCAAGTGGAAGGGGATCGATACGAGCAGTACTTC. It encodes CASSQVEGDRYEQYF.

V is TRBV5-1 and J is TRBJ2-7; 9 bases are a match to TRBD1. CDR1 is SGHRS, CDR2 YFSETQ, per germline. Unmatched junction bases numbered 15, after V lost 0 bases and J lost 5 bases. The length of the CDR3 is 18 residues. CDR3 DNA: TGCGCCAGCAGCTTGGGGGGACAGGGTACGGTCGGACTCGACGAGCAGTACTTC. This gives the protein CASSLGGQGTVGLDEQYF.

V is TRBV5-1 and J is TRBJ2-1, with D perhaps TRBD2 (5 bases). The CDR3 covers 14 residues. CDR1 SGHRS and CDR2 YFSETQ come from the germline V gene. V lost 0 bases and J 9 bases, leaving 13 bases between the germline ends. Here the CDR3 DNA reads TGCGCCAGCAGCTTGGATGCCGAGGGTGGTGAGCAGTTCTTC. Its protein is CASSLDAEGGEQFF.

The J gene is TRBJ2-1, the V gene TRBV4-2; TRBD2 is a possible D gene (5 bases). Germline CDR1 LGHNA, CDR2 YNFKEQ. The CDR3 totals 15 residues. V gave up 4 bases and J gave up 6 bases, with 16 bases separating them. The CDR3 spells CASSPEERLFNEQFF. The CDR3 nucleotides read TGTGCCAGCAGCCCGGAGGAGAGGCTCTTCAATGAGCAGTTCTTC.

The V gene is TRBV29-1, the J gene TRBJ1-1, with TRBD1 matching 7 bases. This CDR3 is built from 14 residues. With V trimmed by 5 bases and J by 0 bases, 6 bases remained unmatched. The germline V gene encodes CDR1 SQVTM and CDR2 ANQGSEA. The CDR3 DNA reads TGCAGCGTTCCCCGGGACAGAATGAACACTGAAGCTTTCTTT. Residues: CSVPRDRMNTEAFF.

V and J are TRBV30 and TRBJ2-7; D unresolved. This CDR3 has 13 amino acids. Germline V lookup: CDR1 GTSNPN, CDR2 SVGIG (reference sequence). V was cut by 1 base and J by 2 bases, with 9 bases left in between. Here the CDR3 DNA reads TGTGCCTGGAGTGAGGGCAACGCCTACGAGCAGTACTTC. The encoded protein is CAWSEGNAYEQYF.

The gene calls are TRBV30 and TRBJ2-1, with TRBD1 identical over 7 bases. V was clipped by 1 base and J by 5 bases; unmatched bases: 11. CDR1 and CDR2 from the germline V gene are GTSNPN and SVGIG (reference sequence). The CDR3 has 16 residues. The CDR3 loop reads CAWSGDTGVRDNEQFF. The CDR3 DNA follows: TGTGCCTGGAGTGGAGATACAGGGGTAAGGGACAATGAGCAGTTCTTC.

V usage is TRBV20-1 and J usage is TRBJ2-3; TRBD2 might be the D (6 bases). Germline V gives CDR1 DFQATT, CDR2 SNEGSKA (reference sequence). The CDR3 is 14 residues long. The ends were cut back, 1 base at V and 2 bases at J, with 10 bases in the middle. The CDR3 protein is CSARAAGTTDTQYF. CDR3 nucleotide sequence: TGCAGTGCTAGAGCGGCGGGAACCACAGATACGCAGTATTTT.

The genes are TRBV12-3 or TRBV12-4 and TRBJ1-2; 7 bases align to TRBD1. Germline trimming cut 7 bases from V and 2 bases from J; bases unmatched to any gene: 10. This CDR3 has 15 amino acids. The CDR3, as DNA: TGTGCCAGCACCCTCGACAGGGATCGGAACTATGGCTACACCTTC. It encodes CASTLDRDRNYGYTF.

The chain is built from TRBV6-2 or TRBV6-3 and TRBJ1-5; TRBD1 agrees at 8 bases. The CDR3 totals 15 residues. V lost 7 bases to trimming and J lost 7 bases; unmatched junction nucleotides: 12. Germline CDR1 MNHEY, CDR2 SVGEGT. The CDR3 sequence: CASTHSGGFNQPQHF. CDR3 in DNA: TGTGCCAGCACCCATTCAGGGGGCTTTAACCAGCCCCAGCATTTT.

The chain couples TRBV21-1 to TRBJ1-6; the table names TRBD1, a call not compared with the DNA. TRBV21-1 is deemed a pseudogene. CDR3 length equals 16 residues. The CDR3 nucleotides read TGTGCCAGGACTCAAGACAGGGGGATGGAAGGATCACCCCTCCACTTT. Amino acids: CARTQDRGMEGSPLHF.

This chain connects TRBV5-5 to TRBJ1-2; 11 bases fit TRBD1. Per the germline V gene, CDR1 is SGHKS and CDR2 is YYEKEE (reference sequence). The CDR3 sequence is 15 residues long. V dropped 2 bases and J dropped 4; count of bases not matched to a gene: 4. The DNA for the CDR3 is TGTGCCAGCAGCTTTCGGACAGGGGGCATCTATGGCTACACCTTC. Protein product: CASSFRTGGIYGYTF.

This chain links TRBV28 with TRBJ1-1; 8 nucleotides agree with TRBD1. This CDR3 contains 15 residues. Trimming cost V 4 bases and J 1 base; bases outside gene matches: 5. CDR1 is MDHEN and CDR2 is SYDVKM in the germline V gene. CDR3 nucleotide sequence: TGTGCCAGCAGTTACTCGGACAGGGCGAACACTGAAGCTTTCTTT. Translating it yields CASSYSDRANTEAFF. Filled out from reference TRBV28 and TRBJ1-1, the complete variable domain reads DVKVTQSSRYLVKRTGEKVFLECVQDMDHENMFWYRQDPGLGLRLIYFSYDVKMKEKGDIPEGYSVSREKKERFSLILESASTNQTSMYLCASSYSDRANTEAFFGQGTRLTVV.